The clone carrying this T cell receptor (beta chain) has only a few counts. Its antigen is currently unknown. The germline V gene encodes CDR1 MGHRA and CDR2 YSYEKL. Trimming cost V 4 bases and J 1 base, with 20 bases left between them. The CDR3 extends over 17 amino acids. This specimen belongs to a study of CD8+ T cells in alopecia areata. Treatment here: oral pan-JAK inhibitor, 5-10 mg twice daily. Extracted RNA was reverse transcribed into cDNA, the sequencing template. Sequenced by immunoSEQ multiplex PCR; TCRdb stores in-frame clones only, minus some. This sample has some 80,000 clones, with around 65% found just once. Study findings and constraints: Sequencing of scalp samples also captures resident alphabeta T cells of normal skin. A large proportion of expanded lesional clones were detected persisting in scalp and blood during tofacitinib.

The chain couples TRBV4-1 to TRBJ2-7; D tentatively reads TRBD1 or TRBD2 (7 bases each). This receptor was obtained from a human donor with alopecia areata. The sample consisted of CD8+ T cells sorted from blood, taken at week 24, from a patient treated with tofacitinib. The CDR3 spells CASSRPRHRGGSYEQYF. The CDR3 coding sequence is TGCGCCAGCAGCCGACCTCGGCACAGGGGAGGGTCCTACGAGCAGTACTTC.